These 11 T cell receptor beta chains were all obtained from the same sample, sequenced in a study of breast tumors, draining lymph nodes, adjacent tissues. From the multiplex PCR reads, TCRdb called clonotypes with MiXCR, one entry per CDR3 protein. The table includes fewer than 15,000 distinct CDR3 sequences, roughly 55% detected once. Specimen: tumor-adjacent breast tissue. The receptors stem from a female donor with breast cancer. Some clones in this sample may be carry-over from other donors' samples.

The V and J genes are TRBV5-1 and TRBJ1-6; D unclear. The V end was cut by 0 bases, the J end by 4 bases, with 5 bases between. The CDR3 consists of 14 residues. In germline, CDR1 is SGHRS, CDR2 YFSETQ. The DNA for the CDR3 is TGCGCCAGCAGCTTGGATCAGTATAATTCACCCCTCCACTTT. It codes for CASSLDQYNSPLHF.

DNA for the CDR3: TGTGCCATCAGTGAGCTGAATCTCTCCGGCTACACCTTC. Translated: CAISELNLSGYTF. The chain links TRBV10-3 to TRBJ1-2, with D unresolved. This CDR3 comprises 13 residues. Germline V gene sequence: CDR1 ENHRY, CDR2 SYGVKD. The germline V and J ends were trimmed by 2 bases and 8 bases, with 12 bases remaining between them.

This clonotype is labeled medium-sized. The chain's CDR3 is CSARDMTSSSGNTIYF. The CDR3 DNA is TGCAGTGCTAGAGATATGACGAGTTCCTCTGGAAACACCATATATTTT. The chain has TRBV20-1 and TRBJ1-3, with no clear D. The CDR3 consists of 16 residues. V was clipped by 0 bases and J by 0 bases, with 12 bases between them. Germline CDR1 and CDR2: DFQATT and SNEGSKA (reference sequence).

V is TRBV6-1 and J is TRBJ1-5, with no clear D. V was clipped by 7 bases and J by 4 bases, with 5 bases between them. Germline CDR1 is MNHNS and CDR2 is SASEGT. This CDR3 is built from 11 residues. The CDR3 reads CASNGNQPQHF. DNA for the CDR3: TGTGCCAGCAACGGGAATCAGCCCCAGCATTTT.

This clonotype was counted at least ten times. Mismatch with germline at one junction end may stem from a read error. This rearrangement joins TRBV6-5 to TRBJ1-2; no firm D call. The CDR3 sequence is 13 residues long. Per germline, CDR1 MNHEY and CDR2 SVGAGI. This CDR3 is CASSHSEGYGYTF. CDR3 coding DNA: TGTGCCAGCAGTCACTCTGAAGGGTATGGCTACACCTTC.

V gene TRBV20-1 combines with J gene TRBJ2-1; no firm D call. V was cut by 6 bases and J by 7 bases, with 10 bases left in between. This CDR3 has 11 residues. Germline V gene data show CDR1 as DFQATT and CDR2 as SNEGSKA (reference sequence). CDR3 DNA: TGCAGTGCAAGTCAGTGGAATGAGCAGTTCTTC. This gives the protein CSASQWNEQFF.

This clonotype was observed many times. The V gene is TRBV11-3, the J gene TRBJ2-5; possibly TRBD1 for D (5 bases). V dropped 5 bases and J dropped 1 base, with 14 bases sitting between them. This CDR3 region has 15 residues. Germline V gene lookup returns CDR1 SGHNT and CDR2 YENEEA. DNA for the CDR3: TGTGCCAGCAGCAGTTGGACAAAATTCCAAGAGACCCAGTACTTC. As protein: CASSSWTKFQETQYF.

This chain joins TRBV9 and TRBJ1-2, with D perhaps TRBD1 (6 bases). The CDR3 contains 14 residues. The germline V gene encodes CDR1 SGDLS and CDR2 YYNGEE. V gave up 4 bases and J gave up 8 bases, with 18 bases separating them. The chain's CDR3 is CASSPRDTEWGYTF. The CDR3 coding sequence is TGTGCCAGCAGCCCGAGGGACACTGAATGGGGCTACACCTTC. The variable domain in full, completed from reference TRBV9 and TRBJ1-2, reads DSGVTQTPKHLITATGQRVTLRCSPRSGDLSVYWYQQSLDQGLQFLIQYYNGEERAKGNILERFSAQQFPDLHSELNLSSLELGDSALYFCASSPRDTEWGYTFGSGTRLTVV.

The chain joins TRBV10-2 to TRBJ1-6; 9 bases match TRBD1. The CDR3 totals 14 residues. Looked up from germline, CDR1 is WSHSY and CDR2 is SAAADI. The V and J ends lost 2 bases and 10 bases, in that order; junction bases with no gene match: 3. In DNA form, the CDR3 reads TGCGCCAGCAGTGAGGGACAGGGGTTGTCACCCCTCCACTTT. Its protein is CASSEGQGLSPLHF.

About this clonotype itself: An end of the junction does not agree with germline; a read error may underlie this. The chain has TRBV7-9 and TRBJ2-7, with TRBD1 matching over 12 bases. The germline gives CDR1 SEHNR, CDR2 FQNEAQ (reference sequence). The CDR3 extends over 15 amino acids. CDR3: CASSLGQGATCEQHF. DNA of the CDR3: TGCGCCAGCAGCTTGGGACAGGGGGCAACATGCGAGCAGCACTTC.

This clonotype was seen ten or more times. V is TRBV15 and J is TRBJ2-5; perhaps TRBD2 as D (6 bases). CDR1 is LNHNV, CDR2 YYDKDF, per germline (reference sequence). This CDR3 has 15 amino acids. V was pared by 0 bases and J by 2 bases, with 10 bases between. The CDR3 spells CATSRDPSVQETQYF. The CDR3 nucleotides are TGTGCCACCAGCAGAGATCCTAGCGTTCAAGAGACCCAGTACTTC.